This TCR beta chain was obtained from a study of blood T cells in healthy people across ages. As for this clonotype: No antigen is known for it.

Findings and caveats of the study: Diversity figures derived from one million T cells were judged to underestimate the true value.

Using a J-beta primer mix together with a sample-barcoded 5' primer, a second PCR was run for roughly 7 to 11 cycles. TCRdb re-analysed the 5' RACE reads in MiXCR, keeping a single row per CDR3 protein. The sample has hundreds of thousands of distinct CDR3 sequences, about 30% seen once; the top ten hold approximately 14%. The CDR3 has 15 amino acids. From germline, CDR1 is MGHRA and CDR2 YSYEKL. V was trimmed by 0 bases and J by 4 bases, leaving 11 bases between them. This rearrangement joins TRBV4-1 to TRBJ2-3; D uncertain. The sequence came from a woman of 80 years or more in good health. Input material: blood. The CDR3 DNA follows: TGCGCCAGCAGCCAAGAGGCGGCGAGCGCAGATACGCAGTATTTT. It encodes CASSQEAASADTQYF.